The source of this T cell receptor beta chain is a study of siplizumab effects on memory and regulatory T cells. General study results and limits: No naive or memory phenotype could be assigned to roughly 75-96% of proliferating clones. Alloreactive sequences tracing back to unstimulated CD4+ memory cells were significantly reduced by siplizumab.

The germline CDR1 and CDR2 sequences are SGHRS and YFSETQ. V shed 3 bases and J shed 6 bases, with 13 bases lying between them. This CDR3 comprises 13 residues. Clones were sequenced by immunoSEQ multiplex PCR, and TCRdb holds only the in-frame ones, with some missing. The table includes 20,000 or so clones, approximately 40% detected once. This clone has only a few counts. Its antigen is still unknown. Researchers maintained the mixed lymphocyte reaction cells in coculture at 37°C for less than seven days. The TCR originated in a human donor in good health; the cells came from an allogeneic mixed lymphocyte reaction. Some clones in this sample may be carry-over from other donors' samples. V and J are TRBV5-1 and TRBJ2-7, with D possibly matching TRBD2 (6 bases). The sequenced sample was CFSE-low (dividing) CD4+ T cells sorted from an allogeneic mixed lymphocyte reaction. CDR3 coding DNA: TGCGCCAGCAGCTGGGGGGTAGGGTTCGAGCAGTACTTC. Protein: CASSWGVGFEQYF.